These 29 T cell receptor beta chains came from one sample sequenced in a study of cytomegalovirus exposure and HLA in healthy donors. PCR primers comprised 60 Vbeta and 13 Jbeta primers. The data were produced by immunoSEQ multiplex PCR, yet TCRdb's version contains in-frame clones alone and is incomplete. Counted here are about 300,000 clones, 86% occurring once; the ten biggest clones make up 3.5% to 4.5%. The specimen was PBMCs. The receptors derive from a man in his forties or fifties in good health and CMV-seropositive.

CDR3 DNA sequence: TGTGCCAGCGGTCGACAGGGATCTAACTATGGCTACACCTTC. Translated, it gives CASGRQGSNYGYTF. The rearrangement links TRBV6-5 to TRBJ1-2; 7 bases line up with TRBD1. The CDR3 totals 14 residues. The V gene end was trimmed by 8 bases and the J gene end by 0 bases; junction bases not matched to a gene: 6. From germline, CDR1 is MNHEY and CDR2 SVGAGI.

This chain joins TRBV29-1 and TRBJ1-1, with D unresolved. Germline CDR1 reads SQVTM; CDR2 reads ANQGSEA. V was clipped by 4 bases and J by 0 bases, with 6 bases between them. This CDR3 spans 12 amino acids. CDR3 in DNA: TGCAGCGTTGTACAAATGAACACTGAAGCTTTCTTT. Protein sequence: CSVVQMNTEAFF.

V usage is TRBV5-1 and J usage is TRBJ2-7, with 9 bases that match TRBD1. Germline V gives CDR1 SGHRS, CDR2 YFSETQ. Trimming took 4 bases from V and 4 from J; bases not matched to a gene: 9. This CDR3 has 15 amino acids. The CDR3 DNA reads TGCGCCAGCAGCATCAAATACAGGGGGCGGTACGAGCAGTACTTC. Its protein is CASSIKYRGRYEQYF.

DNA for the CDR3: TGTGCCAGCAGCCCGGTAGTCAGGGGGCAAGCTGAAGCTTTCTTT. Translation: CASSPVVRGQAEAFF. The chain carries TRBV5-6 and TRBJ1-1, with 8 bases that match TRBD1. Trimming removed 4 bases from V and 6 bases from J; junction bases left unmatched: 11. From germline, CDR1 is SGHDT and CDR2 YYEEEE. This CDR3 is 15 amino acids long. Together with reference TRBV5-6 and TRBJ1-1, the CDR3 gives the full variable domain: DAGVTQSPTHLIKTRGQQVTLRCSPKSGHDTVSWYQQALGQGPQFIFQYYEEEERQRGNFPDRFSGHQFPNYSSELNVNALLLGDSALYLCASSPVVRGQAEAFFGQGTRLTVV.

The V gene is TRBV5-1, the J gene TRBJ2-3; tentative D call: TRBD2 (5 bases). The CDR3 runs to 14 residues. The V gene lost 3 bases and the J gene lost 4 bases, with 12 bases spanning the gap. The germline V gene has CDR1 SGHRS and CDR2 YFSETQ. In DNA, the CDR3 is TGCGCCAGCAGCTCCCGCGCGGGTGCAGATACGCAGTATTTT. Its protein is CASSSRAGADTQYF.

The J gene is TRBJ1-6, the V gene TRBV9; D may be TRBD1 (5 bases). Germline values: CDR1 SGDLS, CDR2 YYNGEE. Trimming shortened V by 3 bases and J by 7 bases, and 14 bases separated the two germline ends. This CDR3 is 15 amino acids long. This chain's CDR3 is CASSAHRDSNSPLHF. CDR3 DNA sequence: TGTGCCAGCAGCGCTCACCGGGACTCGAATTCACCCCTCCACTTT.

V and J are TRBV14 and TRBJ2-7; weak D call: TRBD1 (6 bases). V was trimmed by 1 base and J by 4 bases, leaving 11 bases between them. The CDR3 loop spans 14 amino acids. Germline lookup yields CDR1 SGHDN and CDR2 FVKESK. The CDR3 here is CASSQVWGRYEQYF. The CDR3, as DNA: TGTGCCAGCAGCCAAGTTTGGGGGCGGTACGAGCAGTACTTC.

The chain employs TRBV5-1 and TRBJ2-1; TRBD2 aligns across 8 bases. The CDR3 runs to 15 residues. V lost 4 bases to trimming and J lost 7 bases; unmatched junction nucleotides: 10. Germline V lookup: CDR1 SGHRS, CDR2 YFSETQ. In DNA form, the CDR3 reads TGCGCCAGCAGCCCGGGGGGACTAGGAACAAATGAGCAGTTCTTC. This codes for CASSPGGLGTNEQFF.

This chain uses TRBV5-4 with TRBJ2-5; D is perhaps TRBD2 (5 bases). Germline V gene lookup returns CDR1 SGHNT and CDR2 YYREEE (reference sequence). This CDR3 region has 17 residues. V gave up 0 bases and J gave up 3 bases, with 18 bases separating them. CDR3 region: CASSLVPGVRREETQYF. The CDR3 nucleotides read TGTGCCAGCAGCTTGGTTCCGGGTGTTAGGCGGGAAGAGACCCAGTACTTC.

This clone was detected a few times. The rearrangement joins TRBV18 to TRBJ1-1; TRBD1 agrees at 8 bases. The CDR3 has 14 amino acids. With 6 bases clipped from V and 6 bases from J, the junction kept 9 bases outside the gene matches. CDR1 is KGHSH, CDR2 LQKENI, per germline. CDR3 region: CASSITTGAAEAFF. The CDR3 bases are TGTGCCAGCTCCATTACGACAGGGGCGGCTGAAGCTTTCTTT.

The chain carries TRBV12-2 and TRBJ2-5; the listed D gene, TRBD1, was not tested against the DNA. TRBV12-2 is classified as a pseudogene. This CDR3 spans 17 amino acids. CDR3 amino acids: CASRSAPGQGKGETQYF. DNA of the CDR3: TGTGCAAGTCGTTCCGCTCCCGGACAGGGTAAAGGAGAGACCCAGTACTTC.

This clone was detected a few times. CDR3 sequence: CASRKLAGVHEQYF. DNA for the CDR3: TGTGCCAGCAGAAAACTAGCGGGAGTCCACGAGCAGTACTTC. The chain is built from TRBV5-8 and TRBJ2-7; TRBD2 agrees at 11 bases. V was clipped by 5 bases and J by 5 bases; unmatched bases: 6. From germline, CDR1 is SGHTS and CDR2 YDEGEE. This CDR3 comprises 14 residues.

The genes are TRBV9 and TRBJ2-1; D may be TRBD2 (6 bases). Trimming stripped 0 bases from V and 7 bases from J, with 14 bases between. The CDR3 length is 15 residues. From germline, CDR1 is SGDLS and CDR2 YYNGEE. This CDR3 is CASSVGANGRNEQFF. CDR3 sequence (DNA): TGTGCCAGCAGCGTAGGGGCTAACGGGAGAAATGAGCAGTTCTTC.

Only one count was recorded for this clone. The rearrangement links TRBV7-6 to TRBJ2-7, with 11 bases identical to TRBD2. With 1 base clipped from V and 5 bases from J, the junction kept 4 bases outside the gene matches. The germline CDR1 and CDR2 sequences are SGHVS and FNYEAQ. CDR3 length equals 15 residues. The CDR3 loop reads CASSLGLAGFDEQYF. The CDR3 nucleotides read TGTGCCAGCAGCTTAGGACTAGCGGGATTTGACGAGCAGTACTTC.

The chain links TRBV2 to TRBJ2-3, with unresolved D. The V end was cut by 5 bases, the J end by 8 bases, with 14 bases between. Germline V gene sequence: CDR1 SNHLY, CDR2 FYNNEI. The CDR3 sequence is 13 residues long. CDR3 bases: TGTGCCAGCAGTTTAGCTAGAGTCGGTACGCAGTATTTT. Amino acid sequence: CASSLARVGTQYF.

The CDR3 spells CASSASLSPWEAFF. The CDR3 nucleotides are TGTGCCAGCAGCGCCAGTTTAAGTCCCTGGGAAGCTTTCTTT. V and J are TRBV9 and TRBJ1-1; D is uncertain. Trimming took off 3 bases at V and 8 bases at J, with 17 bases between the two ends. Germline CDR1 reads SGDLS; CDR2 reads YYNGEE. This CDR3 contains 14 residues. The full variable domain, rest sourced from reference TRBV9 and TRBJ1-1, is DSGVTQTPKHLITATGQRVTLRCSPRSGDLSVYWYQQSLDQGLQFLIQYYNGEERAKGNILERFSAQQFPDLHSELNLSSLELGDSALYFCASSASLSPWEAFFGQGTRLTVV.

On this clone itself: The sample has other DNA sequences that encode this CDR3 too. V is TRBV11-3 and J is TRBJ1-1, with 7 bases lining up with TRBD1. V lost 5 bases and J lost 0; bases outside the gene matches: 3. Germline CDR1 reads SGHNT; CDR2 reads YENEEA. The CDR3 contains 14 residues. CDR3 residues: CASSLTGMNTEAFF. CDR3 nucleotide sequence: TGTGCCAGCAGCCTGACAGGGATGAACACTGAAGCTTTCTTT. Full variable domain (remainder filled in from reference TRBV11-3 and TRBJ1-1): EAGVVQSPRYKIIEKKQPVAFWCNPISGHNTLYWYLQNLGQGPELLIRYENEEAVDDSQLPKDRFSAERLKGVDSTLKIQPAELGDSAVYLCASSLTGMNTEAFFGQGTRLTVV.

The V call is TRBV7-2, the J call TRBJ2-3, with 10 bases that match TRBD2. J lost 6 bases, V lost 5 bases, and 8 bases had no gene match. The CDR3 spans 15 residues. Germline CDR1 is SGHTA and CDR2 is FQGNSA. CDR3 in DNA: TGTGCCAGCAGCCGTACTAGCGGGAAGGGGGATACGCAGTATTTT. Translated: CASSRTSGKGDTQYF.

The chain uses TRBV30 and TRBJ1-2; no definite D call. Germline CDR1 is GTSNPN and CDR2 is SVGIG (reference sequence). Trimming removed 2 bases at V and 7 bases at J, with 17 bases between. The CDR3 covers 14 residues. The chain's CDR3 is CAWSLRSVGGGYTF. In nucleotides, the CDR3 is TGTGCCTGGAGTCTCAGGAGCGTAGGAGGTGGCTACACCTTC.

This clone has only one observation. The gene calls are TRBV5-1 and TRBJ2-3; possible D gene TRBD2, 6 bases. From germline, CDR1 is SGHRS and CDR2 YFSETQ. Trimming stripped 6 bases from V and 4 bases from J, with 21 bases between. There are 16 residues in the CDR3. The CDR3 here is CASNQLAGKNADTQYF. The CDR3 nucleotides are TGCGCCAGCAATCAGTTGGCGGGAAAGAATGCAGATACGCAGTATTTT.

This chain uses TRBV18 with TRBJ2-2; D might be TRBD1 (6 bases). Germline CDR1 and CDR2: KGHSH and LQKENI. Trimming left V 6 bases short and J 6 bases short, with 20 bases between. The CDR3 spans 16 residues. CDR3 region: CASSSTQGWSSGELFF. In DNA form, the CDR3 reads TGTGCCAGCTCCTCCACACAGGGCTGGTCATCCGGGGAGCTGTTTTTT.

The rearrangement links TRBV5-4 to TRBJ2-1; D call uncertain. The germline gives CDR1 SGHNT, CDR2 YYREEE (reference sequence). The CDR3 spans 15 residues. Deletions cut 0 bases from V and 5 bases from J, with 12 bases between. The CDR3 protein is CASSLGLRQDNEQFF. The CDR3 DNA reads as TGTGCCAGCAGCTTGGGCCTACGCCAAGACAATGAGCAGTTCTTC.

The chain recombines TRBV15 with TRBJ1-5, with TRBD1 identical over 7 bases. The ends lost 3 bases at V and 1 base at J; junction bases unmatched: 3. Per the germline V gene, CDR1 is LNHNV and CDR2 is YYDKDF (reference sequence). The CDR3 length is 15 residues. CDR3 in DNA: TGTGCCACCAGCAGGAAACAGGGGAGCAATCAGCCCCAGCATTTT. Translation: CATSRKQGSNQPQHF.

The chain recombines TRBV19 with TRBJ1-1; perhaps TRBD1 as D (5 bases). V lost 7 bases and J 0 bases, leaving 15 bases between the germline ends. Germline-derived CDR1 and CDR2 are LNHDA and SQIVND (reference sequence). The CDR3 runs 15 residues. CDR3 sequence: CASTIGASLNTEAFF. CDR3 DNA sequence: TGTGCCAGTACAATTGGGGCGTCCCTGAACACTGAAGCTTTCTTT.

The chain uses TRBV5-1 and TRBJ2-5; maybe TRBD2 (7 bases). Trimming removed 7 bases at V and 3 bases at J, with 16 bases between. This CDR3 has 14 residues. Germline V gene lookup returns CDR1 SGHRS and CDR2 YFSETQ. Written as DNA, the CDR3 is TGCGCCAGCTGCCAACAGGGAGGGGAAGAGACCCAGTACTTC. This gives the protein CASCQQGGEETQYF.

The chain is built from TRBV6-1 and TRBJ1-2; a possible D gene is TRBD1 (5 bases). This CDR3 is built from 17 residues. Germline loops: CDR1 MNHNS, CDR2 SASEGT. Trimming took off 4 bases at V and 4 bases at J, with 22 bases between the two ends. In nucleotides, the CDR3 is TGTGCCAGCAGTGGGGAGGAACTTGTGGGGGTGGGCTATGGCTACACCTTC. Translated, it gives CASSGEELVGVGYGYTF.

The chain couples TRBV7-2 to TRBJ2-2; 12 nucleotides agree with TRBD2. Germline loops: CDR1 SGHTA, CDR2 FQGNSA. This CDR3 is 17 amino acids long. The V segment lost 5 bases and the J segment 3 bases; nucleotides outside the gene matches: 7. The chain's CDR3 is CASSQSGTSGYTGELFF. The CDR3 nucleotides are TGTGCCAGCAGCCAATCCGGGACTAGCGGGTACACCGGGGAGCTGTTTTTT.

The J gene is TRBJ2-3, the V gene TRBV9, with TRBD2 identical over 7 bases. Unmatched junction bases numbered 7, after V lost 4 bases and J lost 2 bases. In germline, CDR1 is SGDLS, CDR2 YYNGEE. The CDR3 sequence is 15 residues long. The CDR3 spells CASSRSGGNTDTQYF. The CDR3 DNA follows: TGTGCCAGCAGCCGTTCGGGAGGAAACACAGATACGCAGTATTTT.

The chain combines TRBV13 with TRBJ1-5, with 8 bases matching TRBD1. CDR3 length: 14 residues. Germline V CDR1 and CDR2: PRHDT, FYEKMQ (reference sequence). V lost 5 bases, J lost 6 bases, and 6 bases stayed unmatched. CDR3 protein: CASSVSGGGQPQHF. CDR3 in DNA: TGTGCCAGCAGCGTATCAGGGGGCGGTCAGCCCCAGCATTTT. The variable domain in full, completed from reference TRBV13 and TRBJ1-5, reads AAGVIQSPRHLIKEKRETATLKCYPIPRHDTVYWYQQGPGQDPQFLISFYEKMQSDKGSIPDRFSAQQFSDYHSELNMSSLELGDSALYFCASSVSGGGQPQHFGDGTRLSIL.